This is a list of T cell receptor beta chains from one sample in a study of tumor T cells in aggressive B-cell lymphoma. Some clones are missing from TCRdb's copy, which holds only in-frame ones; the method was immunoSEQ multiplex PCR. Here the sample spans 7,000 to 9,500 clones, around 83% being singletons. Input material: tumor tissue. All receptors derive from an adult with diffuse large B cell lymphoma. The CDR3 runs from the conserved cysteine through the conserved F or W. D genes are given only for firm matches. Part of the rows lack a size; the others show once, few, many or a class for expanded clones.

d_call: -
clone_size: -
v_call: TRBV2
j_call: TRBJ2-3
cdr3_nt: TGTGCCAGCAGCGCGGGCGAAGGTGGGCAGTATTTT
cdr3_aa: CASSAGEGGQYF

d_call: -
clone_size: -
v_call: TRBV18
j_call: TRBJ2-5
cdr3_nt: TGTGCCAGCTCCCCGGCCCAGGGAGAGACCCAGTACTTC
cdr3_aa: CASSPAQGETQYF

d_call: TRBD1
clone_size: -
v_call: TRBV5-4
j_call: TRBJ1-1
cdr3_nt: TGTGCCAGCAGCAGAGACAGGGTTGAGCACACTGAAACTTTCTTT
cdr3_aa: CASSRDRVEHTETFF

d_call: TRBD2
clone_size: -
v_call: TRBV28
j_call: TRBJ2-2
cdr3_nt: TGTGCCAGCAGTTTGGTTAGCGGGGTTTTAGGGGAGCTGTTTTTT
cdr3_aa: CASSLVSGVLGELFF

d_call: -
clone_size: -
v_call: TRBV5-1
j_call: TRBJ1-2
cdr3_nt: TGCGCCAGCAGCTTGGATCTCGGGGGTGGCTACACCTTC
cdr3_aa: CASSLDLGGGYTF

d_call: -
clone_size: -
v_call: TRBV5-1
j_call: TRBJ1-4
cdr3_nt: TGCGCCAGCAGCTTGGGTCGGGGAGCGGAAAAACTGTTTTTT
cdr3_aa: CASSLGRGAEKLFF

d_call: -
clone_size: -
v_call: TRBV5-4
j_call: TRBJ1-6
cdr3_nt: TGTGCCAGCAGCTTGTCGGGGGGCTCACCCCTCCACTTT
cdr3_aa: CASSLSGGSPLHF

d_call: TRBD1
clone_size: -
v_call: TRBV14
j_call: TRBJ2-2
cdr3_nt: TGTGCCAGCAGCCAACTCCCAGGGGGCAACACCGGGGAGCTGTTTTTT
cdr3_aa: CASSQLPGGNTGELFF

d_call: -
clone_size: -
v_call: TRBV7-6
j_call: TRBJ1-1
cdr3_nt: TGTGCCAGCAGCCCAAGACAGGACACTGAAGCTTTCTTT
cdr3_aa: CASSPRQDTEAFF

d_call: -
clone_size: once
v_call: TRBV6-1
j_call: TRBJ1-5
cdr3_nt: TGTGCCAGCAGTGAAGGAGGGGGTTGGGGTCAGCCCCAGCATTTT
cdr3_aa: CASSEGGGWGQPQHF

d_call: -
clone_size: -
v_call: TRBV19
j_call: TRBJ1-1
cdr3_nt: TGTGCCAGTAGTATAGACCTTATGACACAGAACACTGAAGCTTTTTTT
cdr3_aa: CASSIDLMTQNTEAFF

d_call: TRBD1
clone_size: -
v_call: TRBV27
j_call: TRBJ1-5
cdr3_nt: TGTGCCAGCAGTCCGGACAGGCCAAGCAATCAGCCCCAGCATTTT
cdr3_aa: CASSPDRPSNQPQHF

d_call: -
clone_size: -
v_call: TRBV5-4
j_call: TRBJ1-4
cdr3_nt: TGTGCCAGCAGCTTGGGGGCCGGTAATGAAAAACTGTTTTTT
cdr3_aa: CASSLGAGNEKLFF

d_call: TRBD1
clone_size: -
v_call: TRBV4-2
j_call: TRBJ1-2
cdr3_nt: TGTGCCAGCAGCCAAACGGGACAGGGGAACTATGGCTACACCTTC
cdr3_aa: CASSQTGQGNYGYTF

d_call: TRBD1
clone_size: -
v_call: TRBV2
j_call: TRBJ2-5
cdr3_nt: TGTGCCAGCACCTCTTTTACAGGGGGCAGGGAGACCCAGTACTTC
cdr3_aa: CASTSFTGGRETQYF

d_call: -
clone_size: -
v_call: TRBV27
j_call: TRBJ2-1
cdr3_nt: TGTGCCAGCAGTTCAGGCAGTAGTGGCCGAGAGCAGTTCTTC
cdr3_aa: CASSSGSSGREQFF

d_call: TRBD1
clone_size: -
v_call: TRBV7-2
j_call: TRBJ1-6
cdr3_nt: TGTGCCAGCAGCTTAAGGACAGGGGGGTATAATTCACCCCTCCACTTT
cdr3_aa: CASSLRTGGYNSPLHF

d_call: -
clone_size: -
v_call: TRBV6-5
j_call: TRBJ1-1
cdr3_nt: TGTGCCAGCTTCGCAGGTCCTGAAGCTTTCTTT
cdr3_aa: CASFAGPEAFF

d_call: TRBD1
clone_size: -
v_call: TRBV4-1
j_call: TRBJ1-2
cdr3_nt: TGCGCCAGCAGCCGGGAAGGGACAGCCGTCAACTATGGCTACACCTTC
cdr3_aa: CASSREGTAVNYGYTF

d_call: TRBD1
clone_size: -
v_call: TRBV7-6
j_call: TRBJ2-1
cdr3_nt: TGTGCCAGCGGACAGGGGCACAATGAGCAGTTCTTC
cdr3_aa: CASGQGHNEQFF

d_call: -
clone_size: -
v_call: TRBV18
j_call: TRBJ1-2
cdr3_nt: TGTGCCAGCTCCCCGGCCCGGGATTACTATGGCTACACCTTC
cdr3_aa: CASSPARDYYGYTF

d_call: -
clone_size: -
v_call: TRBV4-1
j_call: TRBJ1-5
cdr3_nt: TGCGCCAGCAGCCAAGAATCGCGGCAGCCCCAGCATTTT
cdr3_aa: CASSQESRQPQHF

d_call: TRBD1
clone_size: few
v_call: TRBV2
j_call: TRBJ1-5
cdr3_nt: TGTGCCAGCAGTGATAGGGGGCAGGGAGGCAATCAGCCCCAGCATTTT
cdr3_aa: CASSDRGQGGNQPQHF

d_call: -
clone_size: few
v_call: TRBV27
j_call: TRBJ2-1
cdr3_nt: TGTGCCAGCAGTACCCCTAACGGGGAAAGATACAATGAGCAGTTCTTC
cdr3_aa: CASSTPNGERYNEQFF

d_call: TRBD1
clone_size: -
v_call: TRBV6-1
j_call: TRBJ2-5
cdr3_nt: TGTGCCAGCGGGAGGGACAGGGGTGAGACCCAGTACTTC
cdr3_aa: CASGRDRGETQYF

d_call: TRBD1
clone_size: -
v_call: TRBV2
j_call: TRBJ2-7
cdr3_nt: TGTGCCAGCAGTGAAGCGCTTTGGGGACAGGGACACGAGCAGTACTTC
cdr3_aa: CASSEALWGQGHEQYF